Below are 28 T cell receptor beta chains sequenced from a single sample in a study of shared T cell receptors in the human thymus. Clones were read by immunoSEQ multiplex PCR, and TCRdb kept only the in-frame ones, dropping some. The sample contains 630,000 or so clones, more than 70% of which appear only once. These same records also appear under a second study, on human thymus T cells.

Sequenced: thymocytes. The receptors originated from a boy in the first two years of life with a congenital heart defect.

The rearrangement joins TRBV5-5 to TRBJ2-7; D is uncertain. Germline-derived CDR1 and CDR2 are SGHKS and YYEKEE (reference sequence). The V end was cut by 4 bases, the J end by 1 base, with 12 bases between. The CDR3 consists of 14 residues. The CDR3 sequence is CASSPSGSSYEQYF. The CDR3 bases are TGTGCCAGCAGCCCCTCGGGTTCGTCCTACGAGCAGTACTTC.

The rearrangement links TRBV27 to TRBJ1-5; the D gene is possibly TRBD1 (6 bases). Germline-derived CDR1 and CDR2 are MNHEY and SMNVEV (reference sequence). This CDR3 has 15 residues. V was shortened by 9 bases and J by 3 bases, with 18 bases between the two germline ends. This chain's CDR3 is CASKSSTGTNQPQHF. Here the CDR3 DNA reads TGTGCCAGTAAAAGTAGTACAGGGACCAATCAGCCCCAGCATTTT.

This clone has just a few counts. The V gene is TRBV7-8, the J gene TRBJ2-7, with 13 nucleotides matching TRBD2. The V gene's germline CDR1 is SGHVS and CDR2 FQNEAQ. Germline trimming cut 5 bases from V and 2 bases from J; bases unmatched to any gene: 18. This CDR3 contains 20 residues. The CDR3 coding sequence is TGTGCCAGCAGCCGCGAAACACCGGGACTAGCGGGATTGGGAACCTACGAGCAGTACTTC. Translation: CASSRETPGLAGLGTYEQYF.

The V and J genes are TRBV28 and TRBJ2-1; 11 nucleotides align to TRBD2. J was trimmed by 3 bases and V by 2 bases; bases with no gene match: 6. In germline, CDR1 is MDHEN, CDR2 SYDVKM. This CDR3 is built from 17 residues. The CDR3 DNA reads as TGTGCCAGCAGTTTACTCCTACTAGCGGGAGTCTACAATGAGCAGTTCTTC. The encoded protein is CASSLLLLAGVYNEQFF.

This rearrangement joins TRBV7-9 to TRBJ1-5, with 11 bases identical to TRBD1. Germline assignment: CDR1 SEHNR and CDR2 FQNEAQ (reference sequence). The ends lost 0 bases at V and 7 bases at J; junction bases unmatched: 11. The length of the CDR3 is 18 residues. The CDR3 sequence is CASSLAPKPGQGGQPQHF. As DNA, the CDR3 is TGTGCCAGCAGCTTAGCGCCGAAGCCGGGACAGGGGGGGCAGCCCCAGCATTTT.

This chain uses TRBV2 with TRBJ1-1, with 7 bases matching TRBD1. Germline CDR1 SNHLY, CDR2 FYNNEI. The CDR3 is made up of 14 amino acids. The ends lost 5 bases at V and 4 bases at J; junction bases unmatched: 7. The CDR3, as DNA: TGTGCCAGCAGTCAAAACAGGGGTGGCACTGAAGCTTTCTTT. Translation gives CASSQNRGGTEAFF.

This chain joins TRBV5-4 and TRBJ2-3, with 8 bases fitting TRBD2. CDR3 size: 15 residues. Germline V gene lookup returns CDR1 SGHNT and CDR2 YYREEE (reference sequence). The V segment lost 3 bases and the J segment 5 bases; nucleotides outside the gene matches: 8. In DNA, the CDR3 is TGTGCCAGCAGCTCGGGGGGGTCGTCTCGAGATACGCAGTATTTT. Amino acids: CASSSGGSSRDTQYF.

This chain uses TRBV6-5 with TRBJ1-1; weak D call: TRBD1 (5 bases). V lost 7 bases, J lost 1 base, and 16 bases lay in between. CDR1 is MNHEY, CDR2 SVGAGI, per germline. This CDR3 is 15 amino acids long. In DNA form, the CDR3 reads TGTGCCAGCAATAGGACCGCAGGGTCGAACACTGAAGCTTTCTTT. Amino acids: CASNRTAGSNTEAFF.

This clone has just a few counts. The chain employs TRBV14 and TRBJ1-1, with a possible D match to TRBD1 (5 bases). Per germline, CDR1 SGHDN and CDR2 FVKESK. This CDR3 has 15 amino acids. The V end lost 4 bases, the J end lost 3 bases, and 15 bases lay between the germline ends. The CDR3 here is CASSRQTQGYTEAFF. In DNA form, the CDR3 reads TGTGCCAGCAGCCGCCAGACCCAGGGTTACACTGAAGCTTTCTTT.

The rearrangement links TRBV5-4 to TRBJ2-5, with TRBD2 matching over 9 bases. There are 17 residues in the CDR3. V gave up 0 bases and J gave up 1 base; unmatched junction bases: 7. Germline V gene lookup returns CDR1 SGHNT and CDR2 YYREEE (reference sequence). CDR3 DNA sequence: TGTGCCAGCAGCTTGGCCGTAGGACTAGCGACCCAAGAGACCCAGTACTTC. Encoded protein: CASSLAVGLATQETQYF.

The CDR3 is CASRGAPRETDTQYF. CDR3 nucleotides: TGTGCCAGCAGAGGAGCCCCAAGAGAAACAGATACGCAGTATTTT. This sequence joins TRBV25-1 and TRBJ2-3, with D unresolved. The germline CDR1 and CDR2 sequences are MGHDK and SYGVNS. The CDR3 is made up of 15 amino acids. The ends were cut back, 6 bases at V and 3 bases at J, with 16 bases in the middle.

The V and J genes are TRBV28 and TRBJ1-3, with D tentatively TRBD1 (5 bases). The V end lost 3 bases, the J end lost 4 bases, and 10 bases lay between the germline ends. The CDR3 is 14 residues long. The V gene's germline CDR1 is MDHEN and CDR2 SYDVKM. As DNA, the CDR3 is TGTGCCAGCAGTTTCCGGGGGGTCGGAAACACCATATATTTT. Its translation: CASSFRGVGNTIYF.

The chain has TRBV11-2 and TRBJ1-2; the D is unclear. Deletions cut 8 bases from V and 8 bases from J, with 18 bases between. Germline loops: CDR1 SGHAT, CDR2 FQNNGV. CDR3 size: 13 residues. In DNA form, the CDR3 reads TGTGCCAGCGCCCTCCTGAGCCGAGGGGGCTACACCTTC. Encoded protein: CASALLSRGGYTF.

The chain couples TRBV5-1 to TRBJ2-1, with a weak D call TRBD1 (6 bases). Per the germline V gene, CDR1 is SGHRS and CDR2 is YFSETQ. CDR3 size: 15 residues. The V end was cut by 0 bases, the J end by 0 bases, with 7 bases between. The CDR3 region is CASSLEGGSYNEQFF. The CDR3 DNA reads TGCGCCAGCAGCTTGGAAGGGGGCTCCTACAATGAGCAGTTCTTC.

The chain uses TRBV28 and TRBJ1-5; 8 bases fit TRBD1. The CDR3 runs to 16 residues. After removal of 6 bases from V and 3 bases from J, the junction contained 10 bases not matched to a gene. Germline assignment: CDR1 MDHEN and CDR2 SYDVKM. The chain's CDR3 is CASSKTGARNNQPQHF. In DNA, the CDR3 is TGTGCCAGCAGCAAGACAGGGGCACGGAACAATCAGCCCCAGCATTTT.

This clone was observed once. The chain carries TRBV30 and TRBJ2-1, with D perhaps matching TRBD1 (5 bases). This CDR3 is built from 16 residues. Trimming took off 1 base at V and 0 bases at J, with 13 bases between the two ends. Germline CDR1 and CDR2: GTSNPN and SVGIG (reference sequence). The CDR3 reads CAWSGDSGGSYNEQFF. CDR3 bases: TGTGCCTGGAGTGGCGACAGTGGCGGCTCCTACAATGAGCAGTTCTTC.

The chain recombines TRBV20-1 with TRBJ2-1; D ambiguous. The CDR3 has 11 residues. With 1 base removed from V and 6 bases from J, the gap between germline ends came to 4 bases. Germline values: CDR1 DFQATT, CDR2 SNEGSKA (reference sequence). The CDR3 spells CSARGVNEQFF. Written as DNA, the CDR3 is TGCAGTGCTAGAGGCGTCAATGAGCAGTTCTTC.

The chain combines TRBV4-3 with TRBJ2-5, with 9 bases identical to TRBD2. From germline, CDR1 is LGHNA and CDR2 YSLEER. Germline trimming cut 0 bases from V and 2 bases from J; bases unmatched to any gene: 4. The CDR3 covers 16 residues. CDR3 protein: CASSQDPLAGQETQYF. As DNA, the CDR3 is TGCGCCAGCAGCCAAGATCCCCTAGCGGGACAAGAGACCCAGTACTTC.

The V call is TRBV28, the J call TRBJ2-1; 10 bases fit TRBD2. CDR1 is MDHEN and CDR2 is SYDVKM in the germline V gene. This CDR3 region has 13 residues. Unmatched junction bases numbered 5, after V lost 10 bases and J lost 5 bases. CDR3 protein: CATFGLADNEQFF. The CDR3 bases are TGTGCCACCTTTGGACTAGCGGACAATGAGCAGTTCTTC.

This clone was seen only once. The V call is TRBV5-6, the J call TRBJ2-7; D is unclear. CDR3 length: 14 amino acids. Germline V gene lookup returns CDR1 SGHDT and CDR2 YYEEEE. V gave up 0 bases and J gave up 0 bases, with 7 bases separating them. The CDR3 is CASSLDIFSYEQYF. The DNA for the CDR3 is TGTGCCAGCAGCTTGGACATTTTCTCCTACGAGCAGTACTTC.

The J gene is TRBJ2-3, the V gene TRBV10-3; D is ambiguous. This CDR3 has 14 amino acids. V was cut by 2 bases and J by 5 bases, with 11 bases left in between. The germline CDR1 and CDR2 sequences are ENHRY and SYGVKD. DNA for the CDR3: TGTGCCATCAGTGAGAATGATTCGGGAGATACGCAGTATTTT. Its protein product is CAISENDSGDTQYF.

The CDR3 loop reads CATSRVCDRNSPLHF. Written as DNA, the CDR3 is TGTGCCACCAGCAGAGTCTGCGACAGGAATTCACCCCTCCACTTT. V usage is TRBV15 and J usage is TRBJ1-6; D might be TRBD1 (6 bases). The germline V gene has CDR1 LNHNV and CDR2 YYDKDF (reference sequence). This CDR3 is built from 15 residues. Trimming left V 1 base short and J 7 bases short, with 11 bases between.

This clone showed up just once. The J gene is TRBJ2-7, the V gene TRBV14, with a tentative D call TRBD2 (6 bases). Germline CDR1 is SGHDN and CDR2 is FVKESK. Deletions cut 4 bases from V and 2 bases from J, with 12 bases between. This CDR3 contains 14 residues. The chain's CDR3 is CASSLWGLTYEQYF. For the CDR3, the DNA is TGTGCCAGCAGCCTTTGGGGACTGACCTACGAGCAGTACTTC.

This clone occurred once. The V gene is TRBV19, the J gene TRBJ2-7, with 7 bases lining up with TRBD1. V was pared by 3 bases and J by 4 bases, with 12 bases of the junction left unmatched. Looked up from germline, CDR1 is LNHDA and CDR2 is SQIVND (reference sequence). The CDR3 is 16 amino acids. CDR3 region: CASSIRETGEFYEQYF. CDR3 nucleotide sequence: TGTGCCAGTAGTATTAGGGAAACAGGGGAATTTTACGAGCAGTACTTC.

The J gene is TRBJ2-3, the V gene TRBV9; D perhaps matches TRBD2 (7 bases). V was cut by 0 bases and J by 4 bases, with 18 bases left in between. Germline CDR1 reads SGDLS; CDR2 reads YYNGEE. This CDR3 has 17 amino acids. The CDR3 DNA follows: TGTGCCAGCAGCGTAGATTTCTCGGGGGGCAACGCAGATACGCAGTATTTT. It is translated as CASSVDFSGGNADTQYF.

The genes are TRBV14 and TRBJ1-4; possible D gene TRBD1, 6 bases. V was shortened by 5 bases and J by 4 bases, with 11 bases between the two germline ends. Germline CDR1 SGHDN, CDR2 FVKESK. This CDR3 is built from 14 residues. Written as DNA, the CDR3 is TGTGCCAGCAGCGCCACAGGGCTTAATGAAAAACTGTTTTTT. This translates into CASSATGLNEKLFF.

This chain connects TRBV30 to TRBJ2-1; a possible D gene is TRBD2 (7 bases). The germline V gene encodes CDR1 GTSNPN and CDR2 SVGIG (reference sequence). The CDR3 extends over 17 amino acids. V was clipped by 0 bases and J by 9 bases, with 24 bases between them. CDR3 residues: CAWSVSRKLGGPGEQFF. The CDR3 DNA reads TGTGCCTGGAGTGTATCCCGCAAATTGGGGGGGCCAGGTGAGCAGTTCTTC.

The rearrangement links TRBV18 to TRBJ1-3; a possible D gene is TRBD1 (6 bases). V was clipped by 6 bases and J by 0 bases, with 18 bases between them. This CDR3 spans 17 amino acids. The germline gives CDR1 KGHSH, CDR2 LQKENI. The CDR3: CASSHITGTYSGNTIYF. Here the CDR3 DNA reads TGTGCCAGCTCGCATATCACCGGGACATACTCTGGAAACACCATATATTTT.